A selection of T cell receptor delta chains follows, all from one sample in a study of gamma-delta chains in newborns, infants, children. TCRdb applied CATT to the reads for clone calling. The table lists 5,500 to 6,500 delta-chain clones, roughly 2% of them singletons, with 10% to 15% in the top ten. The sample consisted of blood. The receptors here all came from a child who was a newborn, infant or young child, either healthy, febrile or measles-vaccinated (not recorded which). Each CDR3 is given with its conserved first and last residue. The order of the fields is V gene, J gene, clone size, D gene, CDR3 protein, CDR3 DNA. D genes are given only for firm matches. For some rows the clone size is stated as once, few or many, or as a class when expanded; others skip it.

TRDV1	TRDJ1	few	NA	CALGEGYYGEGHDKLIF	TGTGCTCTTGGGGAAGGCTACTACGGGGAGGGTCACGATAAACTCATCTTT
TRDV1	TRDJ1	medium-sized	TRDD3	CALGSLILWGISRWGNDKLIF	TGTGCTCTTGGGAGCCTTATACTCTGGGGGATAAGTAGATGGGGGAACGATAAACTCATCTTT
TRDV3	TRDJ1	NA	NA	CALRGTPDKLIF	TGTGCCTTACGGGGGACGCCCGATAAACTCATCTTT
TRDV2	TRDJ3	medium-sized	TRDD3	CACDTLLGDTWDTRQMFF	TGTGCCTGTGACACTCTACTGGGGGATACCTGGGACACCCGACAGATGTTTTTC
TRDV2	TRDJ3	NA	NA	CACDTGGPFSRDTRQMFF	TGTGCCTGTGACACCGGAGGGCCATTCTCCCGGGACACCCGACAGATGTTTTTC
TRDV2	TRDJ3	NA	NA	CACDTTGGPSSWDTRQMFF	TGTGCCTGTGACACCACCGGGGGCCCCAGCTCCTGGGACACTCGACAGATGTTTTTC
TRDV2	TRDJ3	NA	NA	CACDLIFTWVTLPLLSWDTRQMFF	TGTGCCTGTGACCTCATTTTCACCTGGGTGACCTTACCTCTCCTCTCCTGGGACACCCGACAGATGTTTTTC
TRDV2	TRDJ3	few	TRDD3	CARDAHWGIQSSWDTRQMFF	TGTGCCCGTGACGCCCACTGGGGGATACAGAGCTCCTGGGACACCCGACAGATGTTTTTC
TRDV2	TRDJ3	medium-sized	TRDD3	CACDTAWGTWDTRQMFF	TGTGCCTGTGACACCGCCTGGGGGACCTGGGACACCCGACAGATGTTTTTC
TRDV2	TRDJ3	few	TRDD3	CACDKLGDTPWDTRQMFF	TGTGCCTGTGACAAACTGGGGGATACGCCCTGGGACACCCGACAGATGTTTTTC
TRDV2	TRDJ2	few	TRDD3	CACELLGDKITQLFF	TGTGCCTGTGAACTACTGGGGGACAAGATAACACAACTCTTCTTT
TRDV1	TRDJ3	NA	NA	CALGELDPLPTWDTRQMFF	TGTGCTCTTGGGGAACTAGATCCCTTACCCACCTGGGACACCCGACAGATGTTTTTC
TRDV2	TRDJ3	medium-sized	TRDD3	CACDTLLGDTRWDTRQMFF	TGTGCCTGTGACACCTTACTGGGGGATACGAGATGGGACACCCGACAGATGTTTTTC
TRDV2	TRDJ3	medium-sized	TRDD3	CACDTLGDSSWDTRQMFF	TGTGCCTGTGACACCTTGGGGGACAGCTCCTGGGACACCCGACAGATGTTTTTC
TRDV2	TRDJ2	NA	TRDD3	CACDTWGDTRSAQLFF	TGTGCCTGTGACACCTGGGGGGATACAAGGTCTGCACAACTCTTCTTT
TRDV2	TRDJ3	medium-sized	TRDD3	CACDILGDSWDTRQMFF	TGTGCCTGTGACATACTGGGGGACTCCTGGGACACCCGACAGATGTTTTTC
TRDV2	TRDJ3	medium-sized	TRDD3	CACDPTYWGIPNWDTRQMFF	TGTGCCTGTGACCCGACTTACTGGGGGATACCCAACTGGGACACCCGACAGATGTTTTTC
TRDV2	TRDJ3	medium-sized	TRDD3	CACDTVGDIWDTRQMFF	TGTGCCTGTGACACCGTGGGGGATATTTGGGACACCCGACAGATGTTTTTC
TRDV1	TRDJ2	few	TRDD3	CALGKGTGGRALTAQLFF	TGTGCTCTTGGGAAGGGGACTGGGGGCCGTGCTTTGACAGCACAACTCTTCTTT
TRDV2	TRDJ2	few	TRDD3	CACDTVLGDTTLTAQLFF	TGTGCCTGCGACACCGTACTGGGGGATACGACTTTGACAGCACAACTCTTCTTT
TRDV2	TRDJ3	medium-sized	TRDD3	CACDTVSWGTPSSWDTRQMFF	TGTGCCTGTGACACCGTCTCCTGGGGGACACCGAGCTCCTGGGACACCCGACAGATGTTTTTC
TRDV2	TRDJ3	NA	NA	CACDPITAWVLYSWDTRQMFF	TGTGCCTGTGACCCGATAACCGCCTGGGTGCTTTACTCCTGGGACACCCGACAGATGTTTTTC
TRDV1	TRDJ1	NA	TRDD3	CALGEWRRDWGMRYTDKPIF	TGTGCTCTTGGGGAATGGAGACGGGACTGGGGGATGAGGTACACCGATAAACCCATCTTT
TRDV3	TRDJ1	few	NA	CAFGWGIHTDKLIF	NA
TRDV1	TRDJ1	medium-sized	NA	CALGGFSPTPDKLIF	TGTGCTCTTGGAGGTTTCTCCCCCACGCCCGATAAACTCATCTTT
TRDV2	TRDJ3	medium-sized	TRDD3	CACDTAGGYPWDTRQMFF	TGTGCCTGTGACACGGCTGGGGGATACCCCTGGGACACCCGACAGATGTTTTTC
TRDV2	TRDJ3	medium-sized	NA	CACDTVQEYWGLTWDTRQMFF	TGTGCCTGTGACACCGTTCAAGAATATTGGGGGCTTACCTGGGACACCCGACAGATGTTTTTC
TRDV2	TRDJ3	medium-sized	TRDD3	CAVGGYWDTRQMFF	TGTGCTGTGGGGGGATACTGGGACACCCGACAGATGTTTTTC
TRDV2	TRDJ3	medium-sized	TRDD3	CACDSTGGYSSWDTRQMFF	TGTGCCTGTGACAGTACTGGGGGATACAGCTCCTGGGACACCCGACAGATGTTTTTC
TRDV2	TRDJ3	NA	TRDD3	CACDTAWGTWDTRQMFF	TGTGCCTGTGACACCGCCTGGGGGACCTGGGACACACGACAGATGTTTTTC
TRDV2	TRDJ2	NA	TRDD3	CACDTVGDTALTAQLFF	TGTGCCTGTGACACCGTCGGGGATACGGCTTTGACAGCACAACTCTTCTTT
TRAV29/DV5	TRDJ3	NA	TRDD3	CAANKAGGLLLDTRQMFF	TGTGCAGCAAACAAAGCTGGGGGCCTACTCCTGGACACCCGACAGATGTTTTTC
TRDV2	TRDJ3	NA	TRDD3	CACDTGGYKSSWDTRQMFF	TGTGCCTGTGACACTGGGGGATACAAGAGCTCCTGGGACACCCGACAGATGTTTTTC
TRDV2	TRDJ3	medium-sized	NA	CACDALRSWDTRQMFF	TGTGCCTGTGACGCCCTCCGCTCCTGGGACACCCGACAGATGTTTTTC
TRDV2	TRDJ3	large	TRDD3	CACDTVLGDSSWDTRQMFF	TGTGCCTGTGACACCGTACTGGGGGATAGCTCCTGGGACACCCGACAGATGTTTTTC
TRDV2	TRDJ3	medium-sized	TRDD3	CACDTWGYVSSWDTRQMFF	TGTGCCTGTGACACCTGGGGATACGTGAGCTCCTGGGACACCCGACAGATGTTTTTC
TRDV2	TRDJ3	medium-sized	TRDD3	CACDATGGFWDTRQMFF	TGTGCCTGTGACGCTACTGGGGGATTTTGGGACACCCGACAGATGTTTTTC
TRDV2	TRDJ3	medium-sized	TRDD3	CACDTVGGGYSWDTRQMFF	TGTGCCTGTGACACCGTCGGTGGGGGATACTCCTGGGACACCCGACAGATGTTTTTC
TRDV2	TRDJ3	medium-sized	NA	CACDTTDSSWDTRQMFF	TGTGCCTGTGACACGACCGATTCTTCCTGGGACACCCGACAGATGTTTTTC
TRDV2	TRDJ3	few	TRDD3	CACDPITDWGLYSWDTRQMFF	TGTGCCTGTGACCCGATAACCGACTGGGGGCTTTACTCCTGGGACACCCGACAGATGTTCTTC
TRDV2	TRDJ3	NA	NA	CACDTVGYTRGSSWDTRQVFF	TGTGCCTGTGACACCGTAGGGTATACGCGGGGCAGCTCCTGGGACACCCGACAGGTGTTTTTC
TRDV2	TRDJ3	NA	NA	CACDTVQAYLGLTWDTRQMFF	TGTGCCTGTGACACCGTTCAAGCATATTTGGGGCTTACCTGGGACACCCGACAGATGTTTTTC
TRDV2	TRDJ3	medium-sized	NA	CACDTVGLLDTRQMFF	TGTGCCTGTGACACCGTTGGGTTGCTTGACACCCGACAGATGTTTTTC
TRDV2	TRDJ3	medium-sized	NA	CACDTVSRSSWDTRQMFF	TGTGCCTGTGACACCGTGTCTCGGAGCTCCTGGGACACCCGACAGATGTTTTTC
TRDV2	TRDJ3	medium-sized	TRDD3	CACDTVGDWGRSSWDTRQMFF	TGTGCCTGTGACACCGTAGGTGACTGGGGTCGGAGCTCCTGGGACACCCGACAGATGTTTTTC
TRDV2	TRDJ2	large	TRDD3	CACDTWGTTAQLFF	TGTGCCTGTGACACCTGGGGGACGACAGCACAACTCTTCTTT
TRDV2	TRDJ3	medium-sized	TRDD3	CACDTGGPSSWDTRQMFF	TGTGCCTGTGATACTGGGGGACCGAGCTCCTGGGACACCCGACAGATGTTTTTC